This T cell receptor (beta chain) was observed in a study of T cells in Graves' hyperthyroidism and ophthalmopathy. Study outcomes and limitations: Using 13 V-J features, a model discriminated ophthalmopathy from stable hyperthyroidism. The blood repertoire included most of the expanded thyroid clonotypes above 0.001.

With regard to this clonotype: Its target is unknown.

V was clipped by 6 bases and J by 4 bases; unmatched bases: 8. Germline lookup yields CDR1 SNHLY and CDR2 FYNNEI. This CDR3 spans 15 amino acids. RNA transcripts gave rise to amplified TCR beta CDR3 regions. TCR CDR3 regions were first amplified by RT-PCR with HTBI primers. TCRdb reprocessed the multiplex PCR reads via MiXCR and lists one record per CDR3 protein. The sample has roughly 740,000 distinct CDR3 sequences, 15% to 20% seen once; the top ten hold under 9.5%. The study based diagnoses on clinical symptoms, serum thyroxine and TRAb, thyroid ultrasound and orbital computed tomography. This chain joins TRBV2 and TRBJ2-5, with 10 bases identical to TRBD1. Material: blood. The TCR sequence derives from a man aged 18-30 years with Graves' hyperthyroidism. The DNA for the CDR3 is TGTGCCAGCAGGGGCAGGACAGGGGGTTCAGAGACCCAGTACTTC. Translated, it gives CASRGRTGGSETQYF.